The 15 T cell receptor beta chains given below trace back to one sample, sequenced in a study of beta chain features in type 1 diabetes. The investigators reverse transcribed all of the isolated RNA, so they sequenced expressed TCRB transcripts. Profiling relied on immunoSEQ multiplex PCR, and the TCRdb table lists in-frame clones only, not all of them. Here the sample spans about 130,000 clones, roughly a tenth being singletons. The sample consisted of central memory CD4+ T cells from blood. These receptors all come from a man aged 18 to 30 in good health.

This clone came up a few times. This chain joins TRBV6-1 and TRBJ2-2, with 9 bases lining up with TRBD2. Germline V CDR1 and CDR2: MNHNS, SASEGT. The CDR3 extends over 17 amino acids. The V segment lost 4 bases and the J segment 7 bases; nucleotides outside the gene matches: 13. The chain's CDR3 is CASSAAGLAGSFGELFF. CDR3 DNA sequence: TGTGCCAGCAGTGCCGCCGGGCTAGCGGGGTCGTTCGGGGAGCTGTTTTTT.

This clone was observed at least ten times. The genes are TRBV14 and TRBJ2-6; tentatively, D is TRBD1 (5 bases). Per germline, CDR1 SGHDN and CDR2 FVKESK. This CDR3 spans 16 amino acids. The V end was cut by 4 bases, the J end by 4 bases, with 14 bases between. The DNA for the CDR3 is TGTGCCAGCAGCCCTCGCCAGGGTAGCGGGGCCAACGTCCTGACTTTC. Translated: CASSPRQGSGANVLTF.

This chain joins TRBV7-8 and TRBJ1-2; no firm D call. This CDR3 is built from 16 residues. Germline V gene data show CDR1 as SGHVS and CDR2 as FQNEAQ. V was cut by 5 bases and J by 0 bases, with 16 bases left in between. The CDR3 region is CASSKNLPTSNYGYTF. CDR3 DNA: TGTGCCAGCAGCAAGAACTTACCCACCTCTAACTATGGCTACACCTTC.

This clone was counted between two and nine times. The chain is built from TRBV6-6 and TRBJ2-7; 9 bases fit TRBD2. Per germline, CDR1 MNHNY and CDR2 SVGAGI (reference sequence). V was clipped by 1 base and J by 0 bases; unmatched bases: 4. This CDR3 contains 16 residues. The DNA of the CDR3 is TGTGCCAGCAGTTACTACCCTAGCGGGGACTCCTACGAGCAGTACTTC. It translates to CASSYYPSGDSYEQYF.

This chain uses TRBV7-8 with TRBJ2-1; 10 bases align to TRBD1. The germline V gene has CDR1 SGHVS and CDR2 FQNEAQ. The V segment lost 5 bases and the J segment 10 bases; nucleotides outside the gene matches: 8. The CDR3 runs 14 residues. CDR3 DNA sequence: TGTGCCAGCAGCGTCAACCGGGACAGGGGCGAGCAGTTCTTC. This sequence encodes CASSVNRDRGEQFF.

This clone showed up just a few times. V is TRBV20-1 and J is TRBJ2-7; the match to TRBD1 covers 7 bases. The CDR3 has 11 residues. Germline V CDR1 and CDR2: DFQATT, SNEGSKA (reference sequence). This CDR3 is CGYNRGYEQYF. CDR3 coding DNA: TGCGGTTATAACAGGGGATACGAGCAGTACTTC.

CDR3 loop: CASGLSGGSGEQFF. CDR3 DNA: TGTGCTAGTGGTTTGAGCGGGGGATCAGGTGAGCAGTTCTTC. V gene TRBV12-5 combines with J gene TRBJ2-1, with 8 bases identical to TRBD2. CDR1 and CDR2 (germline): LGHNT, FRNRAP. The CDR3 totals 14 residues. J was trimmed by 9 bases and V by 2 bases; bases with no gene match: 6. The full variable domain, completed using reference TRBV12-5 and TRBJ2-1, is DARVTQTPRHKVTEMGQEVTMRCQPILGHNTVFWYRQTMMQGLELLAYFRNRAPLDDSGMPKDRFSAEMPDATLATLKIQPSEPRDSAVYFCASGLSGGSGEQFFGPGTRLTVL.

The chain uses TRBV4-3 and TRBJ2-3; 10 bases match TRBD2. CDR1 and CDR2 (germline): LGHNA, YSLEER. The CDR3 spans 19 residues. With V trimmed by 0 bases and J by 1 base, 10 bases remained unmatched. CDR3 sequence (DNA): TGCGCCAGCAGCCAAGATGTAAGCGGGGGGGCCTGGGGCACAGATACGCAGTATTTT. Amino acid sequence: CASSQDVSGGAWGTDTQYF.

This clone was detected only a few times. This sequence joins TRBV7-2 and TRBJ1-6; tentative D call: TRBD1 (6 bases). Trimming took off 5 bases at V and 6 bases at J, with 8 bases between the two ends. The germline gives CDR1 SGHTA, CDR2 FQGNSA. This CDR3 is 13 amino acids long. The DNA for the CDR3 is TGTGCCAGCAGCCAGGGGAGTAATTCACCCCTCCACTTT. This translates into CASSQGSNSPLHF. The full variable domain, rest sourced from reference TRBV7-2 and TRBJ1-6, is GAGVSQSPSNKVTEKGKDVELRCDPISGHTALYWYRQSLGQGLEFLIYFQGNSAPDKSGLPSDRFSAERTGGSVSTLTIQRTQQEDSAVYLCASSQGSNSPLHFGNGTRLTVT.

There are a few counts of this clone. V gene TRBV7-3 combines with J gene TRBJ2-2; D is undetermined. Germline V gene data show CDR1 as SGHTA and CDR2 as FQGTGA. This CDR3 comprises 15 residues. V gave up 1 base and J gave up 6 bases, with 12 bases separating them. This chain's CDR3 is CASSLIGGPAGELFF. The CDR3, as DNA: TGTGCCAGCAGCTTAATTGGTGGGCCAGCCGGGGAGCTGTTTTTT.

Turning to this clone: Distinct nucleotide sequences in the sample also encode this CDR3. The chain joins TRBV29-1 to TRBJ1-1, with D tentatively TRBD1 (6 bases). Germline V lookup: CDR1 SQVTM, CDR2 ANQGSEA. This CDR3 has 12 residues. V dropped 4 bases and J dropped 1 base, with 7 bases sitting between them. The CDR3 is CSVVRGNTEAFF. As DNA, the CDR3 is TGCAGCGTTGTCAGGGGGAACACTGAAGCTTTCTTT.

There are a few counts of this clone. The chain is built from TRBV7-2 and TRBJ1-6, with D perhaps TRBD1 (5 bases). The V and J ends lost 3 bases and 9 bases respectively, with 9 bases between them. Germline values: CDR1 SGHTA, CDR2 FQGNSA. The CDR3 has 13 amino acids. CDR3 in DNA: TGTGCCAGCAGCTTGCAGGGTAGTTCACCCCTCCACTTT. It is translated as CASSLQGSSPLHF.

The V gene is TRBV9, the J gene TRBJ2-1, with TRBD2 matching 7 bases. This CDR3 has 16 residues. V shed 1 base and J 9 bases; nucleotides not matched to a gene: 13. Germline values: CDR1 SGDLS, CDR2 YYNGEE. The CDR3 DNA reads as TGTGCCAGCAGCGTATACCGGGGACGGGACTATGGTGAGCAGTTCTTC. The encoded protein is CASSVYRGRDYGEQFF.

This clone was observed a few times. The rearrangement uses TRBV28 and TRBJ1-6; D gene unclear. There are 15 residues in the CDR3. From germline, CDR1 is MDHEN and CDR2 SYDVKM. Trimming left V 6 bases short and J 2 bases short, with 11 bases between. CDR3 protein: CASSPSVTYNSPLHF. The CDR3 DNA reads as TGTGCCAGCAGCCCCAGCGTAACCTATAATTCACCCCTCCACTTT.

The table lists this clone with many counts. The V call is TRBV7-2, the J call TRBJ2-2; maybe TRBD2 (6 bases). Looked up from germline, CDR1 is SGHTA and CDR2 is FQGNSA. The CDR3 contains 14 residues. V dropped 5 bases and J dropped 7 bases, with 14 bases sitting between them. For the CDR3, the DNA is TGTGCCAGCAGCACGGCCTCGGGGGTCGGGGAGCTGTTTTTT. Its protein is CASSTASGVGELFF.